Listed below are T cell receptor beta chains from one sample, sequenced in a study of beta chain features in type 1 diabetes. Data came from immunoSEQ multiplex PCR; TCRdb stores just in-frame clones and leaves some out. The sample lists about 900,000 clones, roughly a sixth seen once, with 0.02% to 0.03% in the top ten. Sequenced: naive CD4+ T cells from blood. These receptors all come from a woman aged 18 to 35 in good health. The CDR3 runs from the conserved cysteine through the conserved F or W. A D gene is named only where the DNA matches it firmly. Clone size is not always given. Where it is, it says once, few, many or a class for expanded clones.

TRBJ2-1 | NA | TRBV6-5 | NA | TGTGCCAGCAGTCGCTCACAGGGATCCTACAATGAGCAGTTCTTC | CASSRSQGSYNEQFF
TRBJ2-3 | NA | TRBV4-3 | NA | TGCGCCAGCAGCCCCCACTGGCGTACCACAGATACGCAGTATTTT | CASSPHWRTTDTQYF
TRBJ2-4 | NA | TRBV28 | many | TGTGCCAGCAGTCCGCCGGTCGCCAAAAACATTCAGTACTTC | CASSPPVAKNIQYF
TRBJ2-1 | TRBD1 | TRBV5-4 | NA | TGTGCCAGCAGCCTCCGGGACAGGGAAAATGAGCAGTTCTTC | CASSLRDRENEQFF
TRBJ1-2 | TRBD1 | TRBV4-3 | few | TGCGCCAGCAGCCAAACAGGGGAGGGTGGCTACACCTTC | CASSQTGEGGYTF
TRBJ2-3 | TRBD2 | TRBV6-6 | few | TGTGCCAGCAGTGGCGGACTAGCGGACACAGATACGCAGTATTTT | CASSGGLADTDTQYF
TRBJ1-1 | TRBD1 | TRBV29-1 | NA | TGCAGCGTTGGTTATATAGGGACAGCAGAAAACACTGAAGCTTTCTTT | CSVGYIGTAENTEAFF
TRBJ2-1 | TRBD2 | TRBV28 | few | TGTGCCAGCAGCCCAAGCGGGAGGTTCTACAATGAGCAGTTCTTC | CASSPSGRFYNEQFF
TRBJ2-4 | TRBD2 | TRBV7-9 | few | TGTGCCAGCAGCTTGATGCTGAGCGGGAGTGACATTCAGTACTTC | CASSLMLSGSDIQYF
TRBJ2-7 | NA | TRBV4-3 | NA | TGCGCCAGCAGCCAAGCACCTCAATACGAGCAGTACTTC | CASSQAPQYEQYF
TRBJ2-7 | NA | TRBV2 | few | TGTGCCAGCAGTGAAACGGGGAGCTCCTACGAGCAGTACTTC | CASSETGSSYEQYF
TRBJ2-3 | NA | TRBV10-3 | few | TGTGCCATCAGTGAGTTTGCTAGCACAGATACGCAGTATTTT | CAISEFASTDTQYF
TRBJ2-6 | TRBD1 | TRBV9 | few | TGTGCCAGCAGCGTAGCGGGACAGGGGTCTGGGGCCAACGTCCTGACTTTC | CASSVAGQGSGANVLTF
TRBJ2-5 | NA | TRBV6-5 | few | TGTGCCAGCAGGAGTTTGGGGGAGACCCAGTACTTC | CASRSLGETQYF
TRBJ1-4 | NA | TRBV29-1 | few | TGCAGCGTTGAAGATGGTGTTAATGAAAAACTGTTTTTT | CSVEDGVNEKLFF
TRBJ2-1 | NA | TRBV7-2 | few | TGTGCCAGCAGCTTAATTTACGGGAGTATTAACAATGAGCAGTTCTTC | CASSLIYGSINNEQFF
TRBJ2-1 | TRBD2 | TRBV7-3 | few | TGTGCCAGCAGCCCACAGCGGGGTCCCTACAATGAGCAGTTCTTC | CASSPQRGPYNEQFF
TRBJ1-5 | NA | TRBV6-6 | few | TGTGCCAGCACTTCGACAGGAAATCATCAGCCCCAGCATTTT | CASTSTGNHQPQHF
TRBJ2-3 | NA | TRBV15 | few | TGTGCCACCAGCACCGACAGCACAGATACGCAGTATTTT | CATSTDSTDTQYF
TRBJ1-4 | NA | TRBV11-1 | few | TGTGCCAGCAGCTTTACAGAGGCTAATGAAAAACTGTTTTTT | CASSFTEANEKLFF
TRBJ2-3 | NA | TRBV19 | NA | TGTGCCAGTAGTATAGGCGCGGGCACAGATACGCAGTATTTT | CASSIGAGTDTQYF
TRBJ2-3 | TRBD2 | TRBV19 | few | TGTGCCAGTACCCCGGGCCAACTAGCGGGAATTACAGATACGCAGTATTTT | CASTPGQLAGITDTQYF
TRBJ2-1 | TRBD2 | TRBV5-1 | few | TGCGCCAGCAGCTCGGAAGGGCTAGCGGTTGAGCAGTTCTTC | CASSSEGLAVEQFF
TRBJ2-3 | NA | TRBV7-2 | few | TGTGCCAGCAGCTTGGTTGCAGATACGCAGTATTTT | CASSLVADTQYF
TRBJ2-2 | TRBD2 | TRBV4-3 | few | TGCGCCAGCAGCCAACGGAGTCCCCACCGACTAGCGGGGTACACCGGGGAGCTGTTTTTT | CASSQRSPHRLAGYTGELFF
TRBJ1-1 | NA | TRBV18 | few | TGTGCCAGCTCACGGGTTGTTCGGAACACTGAAGCTTTCTTT | CASSRVVRNTEAFF
TRBJ2-3 | NA | TRBV28 | few | TGTGCCAGCAGTTTATTCCCAGATACGCAGTATTTT | CASSLFPDTQYF
TRBJ2-7 | NA | TRBV19 | few | TGTGCCAGTGGGCAGTCCTCCTACGAGCAGTACTTC | CASGQSSYEQYF
TRBJ2-1 | NA | TRBV11-2 | NA | TGTGCCAGCAGATCGACTAGATCGCGAAGCTCCTACAATGAGCAGTTCTTC | CASRSTRSRSSYNEQFF
TRBJ2-3 | TRBD2 | TRBV10-3 | few | TGTGCCATCAGCCCCCAGCGGGAGCCCATTTCAGGCACAGATACGCAGTATTTT | CAISPQREPISGTDTQYF
TRBJ1-1 | TRBD1 | TRBV6-5 | NA | TGTGCCAGCAGTACAACAGGGGGCACTGAAGCTTTCTTT | CASSTTGGTEAFF
TRBJ2-3 | TRBD1 | TRBV5-5 | few | TGTGCCAGCAGTTTCTGGACAGGGCGCCCAGATACGCAGTATTTT | CASSFWTGRPDTQYF
TRBJ1-4 | TRBD1 | TRBV10-3 | few | TGTGCCATCAGTGAAGGACAGGGGAAAAGTAATGAAAAACTGTTTTTT | CAISEGQGKSNEKLFF
TRBJ2-5 | TRBD1 | TRBV7-9 | few | TGTGCCAGCACCCTACTAGGGGGACAGGGTATGGAGACCCAGTACTTC | CASTLLGGQGMETQYF
TRBJ2-1 | NA | TRBV7-8 | NA | TGTGCCAGCAGCTTAAGCGAGGCCCCCTACAATGAGCAGTTCTTC | CASSLSEAPYNEQFF
TRBJ2-3 | NA | TRBV7-2 | NA | TGTGCCAGCAGCCCTAATGGGGATACGCAGTATTTT | CASSPNGDTQYF
TRBJ2-5 | TRBD2 | TRBV11-2 | few | TGTGCCAGCAGCTTAGGCTCCGGCGGGAGGGCCTCGCAGACCCAGTACTTC | CASSLGSGGRASQTQYF
TRBJ2-5 | TRBD2 | TRBV7-2 | NA | TGTGCCAGCAGCAAAGGACTAGACCAAGAGACCCAGTACTTC | CASSKGLDQETQYF
TRBJ2-7 | TRBD1 | TRBV6-6 | few | TGTGCCAGCAGACCCCCCGACAGGGCCCCCTACGAGCAGTACTTC | CASRPPDRAPYEQYF
TRBJ2-1 | TRBD2 | TRBV6-1 | NA | TGTGCCAGCAGTGATTGGGGTTCGGGACTAGACGGGCTCTTC | CASSDWGSGLDGLF
TRBJ1-2 | NA | TRBV13 | few | TGTGCCAGCAGGGCAGTTCTTACTAACTATGGCTACACCTTC | CASRAVLTNYGYTF
TRBJ1-3 | TRBD1 | TRBV28 | NA | TGTGCCAGCAGACAGACAGGGTACTCTGGAAACACCATATATTTT | CASRQTGYSGNTIYF
TRBJ1-4 | TRBD1 | TRBV2 | few | TGTGCCAGCAGTGAGACGGGACAGGTTAATGAAAAACTGTTTTTT | CASSETGQVNEKLFF
TRBJ2-3 | NA | TRBV5-1 | few | TGCGCCAGCAAAGTGCAAACGGGTGCAGATACGCAGTATTTT | CASKVQTGADTQYF
TRBJ2-5 | NA | TRBV28 | NA | TGTGCCAGCAGTGGGACCGGGGAGACCCAGTACTTC | CASSGTGETQYF
TRBJ1-3 | NA | TRBV10-3 | few | TGTGCCATCAGCAGGACAGCTTCTTCTGGAAACACCATATATTTT | CAISRTASSGNTIYF
TRBJ1-3 | NA | TRBV6-5 | NA | TGTGCCAGCAGTTACCGGGGTGCCATATATTTT | CASSYRGAIYF
TRBJ2-7 | NA | TRBV21-1 | few | TGTGCCAGTGGAGAAGGGGTTCTTGCGGGGTACGAGCAGTACTTC | CASGEGVLAGYEQYF
TRBJ2-7 | NA | TRBV7-2 | few | TGTGCCAGCAGCTTTGCGGAGGGCCCCTACGAGCAGTACTTC | CASSFAEGPYEQYF
TRBJ2-5 | NA | TRBV27 | NA | TGTGCCAGCAGTTTATCGAATAGGGAGACCCAGTACTTC | CASSLSNRETQYF
TRBJ2-3 | NA | TRBV29-1 | NA | TGCAGCGTCTCCGGGACACACTTTAGCACAGATACGCAGTATTTT | CSVSGTHFSTDTQYF
TRBJ2-7 | TRBD2 | TRBV4-3 | NA | TGCGCCAGCAGCCAATGGGTAGCGGGAGCCTACGAGCAGTACTTC | CASSQWVAGAYEQYF
TRBJ1-3 | NA | TRBV11-2 | NA | TGTGCCAGCGGGAAGACGAGCTCTGGAAACACCATATATTTT | CASGKTSSGNTIYF
TRBJ2-1 | NA | TRBV5-1 | few | TGCGCCAGCAGCTTGTTTTCCGGGGTGGCCTACAATGAGCAGTTCTTC | CASSLFSGVAYNEQFF
TRBJ2-2 | NA | TRBV29-1 | NA | TGCAGCCACAAGCTAGGCCGGCGGCGGGGGCCCACCGGGGAGCTGTTTTTT | CSHKLGRRRGPTGELFF
TRBJ2-1 | NA | TRBV16 | NA | TGTGCCAGCAGCCAACCCGGGACCAATACATTGTCCCATGAGCAGTTCTTC | CASSQPGTNTLSHEQFF
TRBJ1-1 | NA | TRBV25-1 | NA | TGTGCCAGCAGCCCTACCGGCGGCAAAGCTTTCTTT | CASSPTGGKAFF
TRBJ2-7 | NA | TRBV2 | few | TGTGCCAGCAGTGATGTTTCTTGGGACGGCGAGCAGTACTTC | CASSDVSWDGEQYF
TRBJ2-7 | TRBD1 | TRBV7-2 | few | TGTGCCAGCAGCTTACAGGGACAGATCTACGAGCAGTACTTC | CASSLQGQIYEQYF